The rows below give T cell receptor beta chains drawn from one sample of a study of cytomegalovirus exposure and HLA in healthy donors. The data were produced by immunoSEQ multiplex PCR, yet TCRdb's version contains in-frame clones alone and is incomplete. Of 200,000 to 250,000 clones listed, 85% to 90% were seen once; the top ten hold 1.3%. Sequenced material: PBMCs. The source of these receptors is a human donor in good health. CDR3s include the opening cysteine and the closing phenylalanine or tryptophan. Each record gives: D gene, J gene, V gene, clone size, CDR3 protein, CDR3 DNA. D genes are given only for firm matches. The size of a clone is reported for some rows only, either as once, few or many, or as a class for expanded clones.

D: .; J: TRBJ2-1; V: TRBV6-5; size: .; CDR3: CASSRSQQIYNEQFF; DNA: TGTGCCAGCAGTCGGTCCCAACAGATTTACAATGAGCAGTTCTTC
D: TRBD2; J: TRBJ2-3; V: TRBV13; size: .; CDR3: CASSLILAGATTDTQYF; DNA: TGTGCCAGCAGCTTAATCCTAGCGGGAGCAACCACAGATACGCAGTATTTT
D: TRBD2; J: TRBJ2-7; V: TRBV5-1; size: .; CDR3: CASSWTSGSYYEQYF; DNA: TGCGCCAGCAGCTGGACTAGCGGGAGTTACTACGAGCAGTACTTC
D: .; J: TRBJ1-3; V: TRBV29-1; size: .; CDR3: CSGTDRGNTIYF; DNA: TGCAGCGGAACCGACAGGGGAAACACCATATATTTT
D: TRBD1; J: TRBJ2-7; V: TRBV6-5; size: .; CDR3: CASRHDRDPPYEQYF; DNA: TGTGCCAGCAGACACGACAGGGACCCCCCCTACGAGCAGTACTTC
D: TRBD2; J: TRBJ2-3; V: TRBV28; size: .; CDR3: CASGPAGDKTDTQYF; DNA: TGTGCCAGCGGCCCAGCGGGGGATAAAACAGATACGCAGTATTTT
D: TRBD1; J: TRBJ1-2; V: TRBV9; size: .; CDR3: CASSDSPDGGGDGYTF; DNA: TGTGCCAGCAGCGACTCCCCGGATGGAGGGGGCGATGGCTACACCTTC
D: TRBD1; J: TRBJ1-4; V: TRBV28; size: .; CDR3: CASSPEGAANEKLFF; DNA: TGTGCCAGCAGTCCTGAGGGGGCGGCTAATGAAAAACTGTTTTTT
D: TRBD2; J: TRBJ2-7; V: TRBV18; size: .; CDR3: CASSQGLAGGLEQYF; DNA: TGTGCCAGCTCACAGGGACTAGCGGGAGGCTTGGAGCAGTACTTC
D: .; J: TRBJ1-2; V: TRBV7-2; size: once; CDR3: CASSLAFRGGYGYTF; DNA: TGTGCCAGCAGCTTAGCGTTTCGAGGGGGCTATGGCTACACCTTC
D: TRBD1; J: TRBJ1-5; V: TRBV2; size: .; CDR3: CASRAPGGSQPQHF; DNA: TGTGCCAGCAGAGCCCCAGGGGGTTCTCAGCCCCAGCATTTT
D: TRBD2; J: TRBJ2-3; V: TRBV7-9; size: .; CDR3: CASSSTSGRLETQYF; DNA: TGTGCCAGCAGCTCGACTAGCGGGAGATTAGAGACGCAGTATTTT
D: TRBD1; J: TRBJ2-1; V: TRBV5-6; size: .; CDR3: CASSGMGQGNEQFF; DNA: TGTGCCAGCAGCGGAATGGGACAGGGGAATGAGCAGTTCTTC
D: .; J: TRBJ1-6; V: TRBV6-5; size: once; CDR3: CASRTPNSPLHF; DNA: TGTGCCAGCAGGACACCTAATTCACCCCTCCACTTT